This TCR beta chain was recovered during a study of CD8+ T cells in alopecia areata. General study points: It was lesional scalp, especially alopecia totalis/universalis, that showed higher clonality than normal scalp. Scalp data also include sequences from resident alphabeta T cells of normal skin.

V lost 5 bases, J lost 6 bases, and 7 bases lay in between. CDR1 is PRHDT and CDR2 is FYEKMQ in the germline V gene (reference sequence). This CDR3 spans 12 amino acids. As the sequencing template, cDNA was produced by extracting RNA and reverse transcribing it. The assay was immunoSEQ multiplex PCR, and TCRdb's table has in-frame clones only and misses some. The data show around 210,000 clones, just over 55% seen once. Concerning this clone: Antigen specificity is unknown.

PBMCs were stained for CD3, CD4 and CD8, and CD4+ and CD8+ T cells were sorted. The receptor was derived from a human donor in good health. The gene calls are TRBV13 and TRBJ2-2; D not certain. The material sequenced was CD8+ T cells sorted from blood. CDR3 DNA: TGTGCCAGCAGCCCTGGGCCCGGGGAGCTGTTTTTT. This codes for CASSPGPGELFF.